The entry that follows covers one TCR beta chain sequence. The source of the sample is a study of blood T cell repertoires in COVID-19. TCRdb keeps only in-frame clones here, not all; method: immunoSEQ multiplex PCR. The sample yields around 150,000 clones, about 86% seen once. The germline V gene encodes CDR1 MDHEN and CDR2 SYDVKM. There are 15 residues in the CDR3. After removal of 6 bases from V and 7 bases from J, the junction contained 10 bases not matched to a gene. The sequence was obtained from a man in his 70s with acute or convalescent COVID-19. Source material: peripheral blood. This chain uses TRBV28 with TRBJ1-5; 9 bases map to TRBD1. CDR3 region: CASSYQDRGGQPQHF. The CDR3 DNA reads as TGTGCCAGCAGCTATCAGGACAGGGGCGGACAGCCCCAGCATTTT. The full variable domain, rest sourced from reference TRBV28 and TRBJ1-5, is DVKVTQSSRYLVKRTGEKVFLECVQDMDHENMFWYRQDPGLGLRLIYFSYDVKMKEKGDIPEGYSVSREKKERFSLILESASTNQTSMYLCASSYQDRGGQPQHFGDGTRLSIL.